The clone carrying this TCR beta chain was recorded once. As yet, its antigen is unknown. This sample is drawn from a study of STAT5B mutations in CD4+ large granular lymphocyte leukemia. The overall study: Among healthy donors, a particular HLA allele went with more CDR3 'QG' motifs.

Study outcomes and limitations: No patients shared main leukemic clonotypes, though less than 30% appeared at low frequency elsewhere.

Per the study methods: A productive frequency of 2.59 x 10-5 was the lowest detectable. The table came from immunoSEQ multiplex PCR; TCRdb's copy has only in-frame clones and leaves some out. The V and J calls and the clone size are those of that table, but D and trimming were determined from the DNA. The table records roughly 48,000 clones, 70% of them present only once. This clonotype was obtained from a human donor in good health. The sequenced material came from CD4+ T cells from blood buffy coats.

The CDR3 loop is CASSAQQGTDTQYF. The CDR3 coding sequence is TGTGCCAGCAGTGCCCAACAGGGGACAGATACGCAGTATTTT. This chain joins TRBV2 and TRBJ2-3, with 7 positions matching TRBD1. With 4 bases clipped from V and 3 bases from J, the junction kept 4 bases outside the gene matches. The CDR3 runs to 14 residues. Germline V lookup: CDR1 SNHLY, CDR2 FYNNEI. The entire variable domain, with the rest obtained from reference TRBV2 and TRBJ2-3, is as follows: EPEVTQTPSHQVTQMGQEVILRCVPISNHLYFYWYRQILGQKVEFLVSFYNNEISEKSEIFDDQFSVERPDGSNFTLKIRSTKLEDSAMYFCASSAQQGTDTQYFGPGTRLTVL.